The next 21 T cell receptor beta chains were all read from a single sample in a study of shared clonotypes between healthy human individuals. The repertoire was sequenced with immunoSEQ multiplex PCR; TCRdb's copy has only in-frame clones and lacks some. The table lists some 2,500,000 clones, just under 95% of them singletons. The source material was naive CD4+ T cells from PBMCs. Subset reported: CD45RA+ positively selected. All receptors come from a man younger than 35 in good health. Some clones in this sample may be carry-over from other donors' samples.

The chain combines TRBV7-2 with TRBJ2-6, with D possibly TRBD1 on 5 matching bases. This CDR3 has 17 residues. Trimming cost V 5 bases and J 2 bases, with 16 bases left between them. Germline-derived CDR1 and CDR2 are SGHTA and FQGNSA. CDR3 protein: CASSPQVGAAGANVLTF. CDR3 coding DNA: TGTGCCAGCAGCCCTCAAGTAGGGGCGGCTGGGGCCAACGTCCTGACTTTC.

The chain employs TRBV27 and TRBJ1-1, with 7 bases lining up with TRBD1. Germline CDR1 and CDR2: MNHEY and SMNVEV (reference sequence). The length of the CDR3 is 13 residues. V trimming: 4 bases; J trimming: 6 bases; junction bases outside the gene matches: 5. In DNA form, the CDR3 reads TGTGCCAGCAGTTCGACAGGGTCCCCTGAAGCTTTCTTT. Amino acids: CASSSTGSPEAFF.

The chain joins TRBV6-1 to TRBJ2-5, with 12 bases matching TRBD2. Germline V CDR1 and CDR2: MNHNS, SASEGT. The CDR3 is 14 amino acids. The V segment lost 10 bases and the J segment 9 bases; nucleotides outside the gene matches: 12. The CDR3 DNA follows: TGTGCCACCCTTCGGACTAGCGGGAAATTTGCCCAGTACTTC. This encodes CATLRTSGKFAQYF.

This chain connects TRBV5-1 to TRBJ2-1, with D possibly being TRBD1 (5 bases). V was clipped by 0 bases and J by 2 bases, with 9 bases between them. Looked up from germline, CDR1 is SGHRS and CDR2 is YFSETQ. The CDR3 loop spans 15 amino acids. The CDR3 nucleotides are TGCGCCAGCAGCTTGGGGGGCGTGGCCTACAATGAGCAGTTCTTC. Protein sequence: CASSLGGVAYNEQFF.

This clone was recorded only once. The rearrangement links TRBV28 to TRBJ1-5, with TRBD1 matching 9 bases. This CDR3 has 18 residues. V shed 1 base and J 1 base; nucleotides not matched to a gene: 8. Germline CDR1 reads MDHEN; CDR2 reads SYDVKM. This CDR3 is CASSLSAGTGMSNQPQHF. DNA for the CDR3: TGTGCCAGCAGTTTATCCGCCGGGACAGGGATGAGCAATCAGCCCCAGCATTTT.

The CDR3 loop reads CASSFSRSSYNEQFF. The DNA of the CDR3 is TGTGCCAGCAGCTTTTCTCGGAGCTCCTACAATGAGCAGTTCTTC. The chain couples TRBV7-8 to TRBJ2-1; D not resolved. CDR1 and CDR2 from the germline V gene are SGHVS and FQNEAQ. Trimming took off 3 bases at V and 0 bases at J, with 9 bases between the two ends. The CDR3 runs to 15 residues.

J is TRBJ1-1 and V is TRBV18; the D is unclear. The CDR3 totals 16 residues. Per germline, CDR1 KGHSH and CDR2 LQKENI. Trimming removed 1 base at V and 4 bases at J, with 16 bases between. CDR3 protein: CASSPRLPDRGTEAFF. The DNA for the CDR3 is TGTGCCAGCTCACCACGGTTACCGGATAGAGGCACTGAAGCTTTCTTT.

The J gene is TRBJ2-1, the V gene TRBV9, with 9 bases matching TRBD2. Trimming cost V 2 bases and J 7 bases; bases outside gene matches: 4. The germline gives CDR1 SGDLS, CDR2 YYNGEE. This CDR3 contains 14 residues. The CDR3 bases are TGTGCCAGCAGCGTGGGGACTAGCAAAAATGAGCAGTTCTTC. Amino acid sequence: CASSVGTSKNEQFF.

The chain carries TRBV29-1 and TRBJ1-4; TRBD1 is a possible D gene (5 bases). This CDR3 is 13 amino acids long. V shed 4 bases and J shed 8 bases, with 14 bases lying between them. The germline CDR1 and CDR2 sequences are SQVTM and ANQGSEA. The CDR3 protein is CSVVRSGGEKLFF. DNA of the CDR3: TGCAGCGTTGTTCGGTCCGGGGGGGAAAAACTGTTTTTT.

About this clone itself: Here the CDR3 omits its conserved ending phenylalanine or tryptophan, so a read error is the likely source. The CDR3 sequence: CASRDSTYEQYI. CDR3 coding DNA: TGTGCCAGCCGGGACTCTACCTACGAGCAGTACATC. The V gene is TRBV2, the J gene TRBJ2-7, with a tentative D call TRBD2 (6 bases). The germline gives CDR1 SNHLY, CDR2 FYNNEI. The CDR3 covers 12 residues. V gave up 8 bases and J gave up 2 bases, with 10 bases separating them.

The V call is TRBV11-1, the J call TRBJ2-3; D uncertain. Trimming pared 2 bases from V and 5 bases from J, leaving 14 bases between. CDR1 SGHAT and CDR2 FQDESV come from the germline V gene (reference sequence). This CDR3 spans 15 amino acids. The CDR3 nucleotides are TGTGCCAGCAGCTTACGTGAAGGGCGCGTAGATACGCAGTATTTT. It encodes CASSLREGRVDTQYF.

The rearrangement joins TRBV6-6 to TRBJ2-5; TRBD1 is a possible D gene (6 bases). Germline V gene lookup returns CDR1 MNHNY and CDR2 SVGAGI (reference sequence). There are 14 residues in the CDR3. The V gene lost 3 bases and the J gene lost 5 bases, with 13 bases spanning the gap. The DNA for the CDR3 is TGTGCCAGCAGTTATGGGGGCGCGAGGGAGACCCAGTACTTC. It codes for CASSYGGARETQYF.

The V call is TRBV14, the J call TRBJ2-6; no clear D gene. The CDR3 covers 17 residues. Germline CDR1 SGHDN, CDR2 FVKESK. Trimming removed 1 base at V and 3 bases at J, with 13 bases between. This CDR3 is CASSQVLGSFGANVLTF. CDR3 DNA sequence: TGTGCCAGCAGCCAAGTCTTAGGCTCCTTTGGGGCCAACGTCCTGACTTTC.

This clone was detected once. CDR3 sequence: CASSLMGGGGTEAFF. CDR3 DNA sequence: TGTGCCAGCAGCTTAATGGGAGGGGGAGGCACTGAAGCTTTCTTT. The rearrangement uses TRBV7-6 and TRBJ1-1; D might be TRBD1 (6 bases). Germline lookup yields CDR1 SGHVS and CDR2 FNYEAQ. Between the trimmed V and J ends, which lost 2 bases and 4 bases, there was a span of 14 bases. The CDR3 sequence is 15 residues long.

This chain links TRBV10-3 with TRBJ1-5; 8 bases agree with TRBD1. This CDR3 is 15 amino acids long. With 4 bases clipped from V and 2 bases from J, the junction kept 4 bases outside the gene matches. Germline-derived CDR1 and CDR2 are ENHRY and SYGVKD. The CDR3: CAISVSGGGNQPQHF. CDR3 coding DNA: TGTGCCATCAGTGTGTCAGGGGGCGGCAATCAGCCCCAGCATTTT.

The chain couples TRBV21-1 to TRBJ1-5; the table's D call, TRBD1, has no DNA check behind it. TRBV21-1 is given as a pseudogene. The length of the CDR3 is 16 residues. In nucleotides, the CDR3 is TGTGCCAGCAGGGGCCCAGGGTGGGTTGGGAATCAGCCCCAGCATTTT. Amino acid sequence: CASRGPGWVGNQPQHF.

The chain carries TRBV5-1 and TRBJ2-3; D gene ambiguous. The CDR3 runs to 16 residues. Germline V lookup: CDR1 SGHRS, CDR2 YFSETQ. Trimming took off 4 bases at V and 3 bases at J, with 18 bases between the two ends. CDR3 sequence reads: CASSPKVALGTDTQYF. Here the CDR3 DNA reads TGCGCCAGCAGCCCGAAAGTAGCCCTAGGAACAGATACGCAGTATTTT.

This clone was seen just once. This chain uses TRBV4-2 with TRBJ2-7; no clear D gene. The V and J ends lost 4 bases and 6 bases respectively, with 10 bases between them. CDR1 LGHNA and CDR2 YNFKEQ come from the germline V gene. This CDR3 is 12 amino acids long. CDR3 in amino acids: CASSRRPSEQYF. The CDR3 nucleotides are TGTGCCAGCAGCCGCCGCCCCTCCGAGCAGTACTTC.

The sample holds one count of this clone. V gene TRBV18 combines with J gene TRBJ1-1, with TRBD1 as a possible D gene (5 bases). V lost 3 bases and J 3 bases, leaving 23 bases between the germline ends. The CDR3 is made up of 18 amino acids. The germline CDR1 and CDR2 sequences are KGHSH and LQKENI. CDR3 residues: CASSPTLGTGTDDTEAFF. The CDR3 DNA follows: TGTGCCAGCTCACCGACATTGGGGACGGGGACCGATGACACTGAAGCTTTCTTT.

This chain connects TRBV28 to TRBJ1-2; D gene uncertain. Trimming removed 4 bases at V and 4 bases at J, with 13 bases between. This CDR3 contains 14 residues. Germline assignment: CDR1 MDHEN and CDR2 SYDVKM. CDR3 bases: TGTGCCAGCAGTTCGCCTAGGACGGGCTATGGCTACACCTTC. Its translation is CASSSPRTGYGYTF.

The sample holds a few counts of this clone. V usage is TRBV5-6 and J usage is TRBJ1-2; D ambiguous. The germline gives CDR1 SGHDT, CDR2 YYEEEE. V was trimmed by 5 bases and J by 4 bases, leaving 6 bases between them. The CDR3 loop spans 11 amino acids. In DNA, the CDR3 is TGTGCCAGCAGTCGTTCCTATGGCTACACCTTC. Its protein is CASSRSYGYTF.